This T cell receptor (beta chain) originates from a study of regulatory T cells in long-lasting Graves disease. The germline gives CDR1 LNHDA, CDR2 SQIVND (reference sequence). The CDR3 runs 15 residues. V trimming: 6 bases; J trimming: 5 bases; junction bases outside the gene matches: 12. Time point here: newly diagnosed GD, antithyroid drugs for less than 3 months. Researchers made the TCR library from RNA that was extracted from PBMCs. This clonotype was recorded many times. Both iRepertoire HTBI primers and Arm-PCR of CDR3 regions were used to build the TCR beta libraries. MiXCR, applied by TCRdb to the multiplex PCR reads, yields one record per CDR3 protein. The sample lists more than 450,000 distinct CDR3 sequences, approximately 12% occurring once. A further study also used this sample, focusing on T cells in Graves' hyperthyroidism and ophthalmopathy.

The rearrangement uses TRBV19 and TRBJ2-5, with 7 bases that match TRBD2. The sample here was peripheral blood mononuclear cells (PBMCs), taken at new diagnosis, from a patient treated with antithyroid drugs. This receptor was taken from a woman in her twenties or thirties with Graves disease. The DNA of the CDR3 is TGTGCCAGTAGGCCGGCGACTAGCATGTTGGAGACCCAGTACTTC. Translated: CASRPATSMLETQYF.